This TCR beta chain was recorded in a study of tumor-infiltrating lymphocytes in primary liver carcinoma. General study results and limits: Tumor-adjacent and tumor-blood pairs overlapped less than tumor region pairs did.

Without any cell sorting, roughly 17-31 mg of bulk tissue yielded co-extracted RNA and DNA. Patients in the cohort were treatment-naive and living with chronic HBV infection. TCR beta cDNA was reverse-transcribed from around 0.55 ug of total RNA. The reaction used a constant-region primer and ProtoScript II reverse transcriptase. It was through three nested multiplex PCR rounds of slightly modified ARM-PCR that TCR beta libraries arose. Running 10 cycles apiece, the first two PCR rounds relied on TRBV1-TRBV30 forward primers together with a C-beta reverse primer. TCRdb analysed the multiplex PCR reads with MiXCR anew, one entry per CDR3 protein. This sample has approximately 30,000 distinct CDR3 sequences, with around two thirds found just once. This clonotype was detected many times. Its antigen is currently unknown. CDR3 length: 13 amino acids. CDR1 MDHEN and CDR2 SYDVKM come from the germline V gene. V was clipped by 2 bases and J by 4 bases, with 5 bases between them.

The sequencing sample was made of liver tumor tissue from sampling region 3. Subset of the sample: tumor region T3, left-lateral pole. The chain couples TRBV28 to TRBJ2-2; D is undetermined. This clonotype was sampled from a woman in her twenties or thirties with primary liver carcinoma and hepatitis B virus infection. The CDR3 is CASSLSGTGELFF. CDR3 sequence (DNA): TGTGCCAGCAGTTTAAGTGGCACCGGGGAGCTGTTTTTT.